Detailed here is one TCR beta chain. The PCR ran on 60 Vbeta and 13 Jbeta primers. Repertoires were generated with immunoSEQ multiplex PCR, while TCRdb's copy carries only in-frame clones and drops some. This listing includes 100,000 to 150,000 clones. CDR3 length equals 15 residues. Germline CDR1 reads SGDLS; CDR2 reads YYNGEE. Trimming stripped 6 bases from V and 4 bases from J, with 19 bases between. This record belongs to a study of cytomegalovirus exposure and HLA in healthy donors. V usage is TRBV9 and J usage is TRBJ1-2; perhaps TRBD1 as D (6 bases). The sequenced material came from PBMCs. This TCR was sampled from a woman in her 40s in good health and CMV-seronegative. CDR3 DNA sequence: TGTGCCAGCACCCCTGGGGTGGGGGCAATCTATGGCTACACCTTC. It specifies CASTPGVGAIYGYTF.